Listed below are T cell receptor beta chains from one sample, sequenced in a study of blood T cell repertoires in COVID-19. Sequencing was performed with immunoSEQ multiplex PCR; in TCRdb, only in-frame clones are kept and a portion is missing. The sample has 65,000 to 85,000 clones; around 90% are singletons. Sequences were obtained from peripheral blood. All receptors derive from a woman younger than 30 with acute or convalescent COVID-19. Each CDR3 is given with its conserved first and last residue. The D gene is left open where the match is weak. The size entry is marked missing in some rows and otherwise reads once, few, many or a size class.

.	TRBJ1-3	once	17	TRBV3-1/TRBV3-2	TGTGCCAGCAGCCCCCTCCAGTCCACACGATCCGGAAACACCATATATTTT	CASSPLQSTRSGNTIYF
TRBD1	TRBJ2-3	.	18	TRBV10-1	TGCGCCAGCAGTCAAGGACAGGGGTCTATCCTAAGCACAGATACGCAGTATTTT	CASSQGQGSILSTDTQYF
.	TRBJ1-2	.	14	TRBV6-6	TGTGCCAGCAGTTACCCCTCAGGGGACGGAGGCTACACCTTC	CASSYPSGDGGYTF
TRBD2	TRBJ2-3	.	12	TRBV13	TGTGCCAGCAGCTCAGGGACTAGCGGGGGCGAATTT	CASSSGTSGGEF
TRBD2	TRBJ2-1	.	18	TRBV7-8	TGTGCCAGCAGCGCGGGAGTAGCGGGAGGACCTACCTACAATGAGCAGTTCTTC	CASSAGVAGGPTYNEQFF
.	TRBJ2-1	.	11	TRBV11-3	TGTGCCCGTTACAGAGAAGAGGAGCAGTTCTTC	CARYREEEQFF
TRBD1	TRBJ2-2	once	14	TRBV6-2/TRBV6-3	TGTGCCAGCAGTCGGGGACAGGTTCCCGGGGAGCTGTTTTTT	CASSRGQVPGELFF
.	TRBJ1-6	.	16	TRBV10-3	TGTGCCATCAGTGAAAACAGTGCCGACTATAATTCACCCCTCCACTTT	CAISENSADYNSPLHF
.	TRBJ2-7	.	16	TRBV5-1	TGCGCCAGCAGCTTCCAACTACCGACTACCCCAGACGAGCAGTACTTC	CASSFQLPTTPDEQYF
.	TRBJ1-5	.	16	TRBV7-8	TGTGCCAGCAGCTTAGCTCGCAATTGGACAGTTCAGCCCCAGCATTTT	CASSLARNWTVQPQHF
TRBD2	TRBJ2-2	.	16	TRBV7-2	TGTGCCAGCAGCTTAGATAGCGGGGGGGCAGGCGGGGAGCTGTTTTTT	CASSLDSGGAGGELFF
.	TRBJ1-1	once	16	TRBV11-2	TGTGCCAGCAGCTTAGAGCCCCAGGGAGGGAACACTGAAGCTTTCTTT	CASSLEPQGGNTEAFF
TRBD2	TRBJ2-5	.	14	TRBV3-1/TRBV3-2	TGTGCCAGCAGCCGCCTAGCGGGGCAAGAGACCCAGTACTTC	CASSRLAGQETQYF
.	TRBJ1-1	few	13	TRBV7-9	TGTGCCAGCAGTCTCGACAGGCACCGTGAAGCTTTCTTT	CASSLDRHREAFF
TRBD1	TRBJ1-1	.	17	TRBV5-1	TGCGCCAGCAGCCCACTCACCCGGACAGGGGGAAATACTGAAGCTTTCTTT	CASSPLTRTGGNTEAFF
TRBD2	TRBJ2-2	.	19	TRBV6-2/TRBV6-3	TGTGCCAGCAGTTACCGGGACAGGGCACTAGCGGGAGTCCCCGGGGAGCTGTTTTTT	CASSYRDRALAGVPGELFF
TRBD1	TRBJ2-7	.	17	TRBV7-9	TGTGCCAGCAGCTCACAGACAGGGGGCGCCGGGTCTTTCGAGCAGTACTTC	CASSSQTGGAGSFEQYF
.	TRBJ1-4	.	14	TRBV11-2	TGTGCCAGCAGCGGCAGAGGAGGAGAAGAAAAACTGTTTTTT	CASSGRGGEEKLFF
.	TRBJ2-2	.	14	TRBV18	TGTGCCAGCTCACCCGGACAAAACACCGGGGAGCTGTTTTTT	CASSPGQNTGELFF
.	TRBJ1-6	.	14	TRBV7-9	TGTGCCAGCAGCTTTCGGACAGCAAATTCACCCCTCCACTTT	CASSFRTANSPLHF
.	TRBJ1-1	.	14	TRBV15	TGTGCCACCAGCAGAGATTCCAGGGTTGATGAAGCTTTCTTT	CATSRDSRVDEAFF
TRBD1	TRBJ1-1	.	13	TRBV28	TGTGCCAGCAGTCTCACCCTAGGACAGGGAATATTCTTT	CASSLTLGQGIFF
.	TRBJ1-2	.	13	TRBV28	TGTGCCAGCTCCTATGGGGGGGGCATAGGCTACACCTTC	CASSYGGGIGYTF
TRBD2	TRBJ2-3	.	15	TRBV28	TGTGCCAGCAGTTTAGCCGGGGGGGCCGTAGATACGCAGTATTTT	CASSLAGGAVDTQYF